Listed here are 4 T cell receptor beta chains from one sample, sequenced in a study of T cells after yellow fever vaccination. TCRdb recomputed calls from the 5' RACE reads with MiXCR, one row per CDR3 protein. In the table there are about 350,000 distinct CDR3 sequences, about 12% of which are singletons. The sample was CD4+ T cells sorted from PBMCs, taken 15 days after the yellow fever booster vaccination. The receptor set was obtained from a man aged 18 to 35 who received the YFV17D yellow fever vaccine.

The chain uses TRBV7-9 and TRBJ1-5, with D perhaps matching TRBD1 (5 bases). Per germline, CDR1 SEHNR and CDR2 FQNEAQ (reference sequence). The length of the CDR3 is 13 residues. V lost 2 bases, J lost 7 bases, and 9 bases lay in between. The CDR3 loop is CASSLFQGQPQHF. In DNA form, the CDR3 reads TGTGCCAGCAGCTTATTCCAGGGACAGCCCCAGCATTTT.

This clonotype has just a few counts. The V call is TRBV5-1, the J call TRBJ2-2; D is uncertain. Trimming took 0 bases from V and 0 from J, leaving 6 bases between them. The germline CDR1 and CDR2 sequences are SGHRS and YFSETQ. The CDR3 covers 15 residues. The CDR3 spells CASSLVETNTGELFF. The DNA for the CDR3 is TGCGCCAGCAGCTTGGTGGAGACGAACACCGGGGAGCTGTTTTTT. Full variable domain (missing parts from reference TRBV5-1 and TRBJ2-2): KAGVTQTPRYLIKTRGQQVTLSCSPISGHRSVSWYQQTPGQGLQFLFEYFSETQRNKGNFPGRFSGRQFSNSRSEMNVSTLELGDSALYLCASSLVETNTGELFFGEGSRLTVL.

This sequence joins TRBV7-2 and TRBJ1-2, with 9 positions matching TRBD1. Germline CDR1 SGHTA, CDR2 FQGNSA. This CDR3 is 13 amino acids long. With 4 bases clipped from V and 10 bases from J, the junction kept 7 bases outside the gene matches. Here the CDR3 reads CASSSRTGENYTF. CDR3 nucleotide sequence: TGTGCCAGCAGCTCCCGGACAGGGGAGAACTACACCTTC. Combining the CDR3 with reference TRBV7-2 and TRBJ1-2 gives the whole variable domain GAGVSQSPSNKVTEKGKDVELRCDPISGHTALYWYRQSLGQGLEFLIYFQGNSAPDKSGLPSDRFSAERTGGSVSTLTIQRTQQEDSAVYLCASSSRTGENYTFGSGTRLTVV.

The sample holds a few counts of this clonotype. V usage is TRBV12-3 or TRBV12-4 and J usage is TRBJ1-2; 7 positions match TRBD1. This CDR3 is built from 15 residues. The ends lost 4 bases at V and 3 bases at J; junction bases unmatched: 8. As DNA, the CDR3 is TGTGCCAGCAGTTCGACAGGGAGTAGCGACTATGGCTACACCTTC. As protein: CASSSTGSSDYGYTF.